This TCR beta chain derives from a study of beta chain features in type 1 diabetes listed by TCRdb under 2018. For the study in its entirety: No differences in mean age, gender distribution, total cell number or subset yield were found between patients and healthy donors. Across all samples, some 100,000,000 sorted cells were examined, and cell number per subset correlated strongly with RNA yield. The study compared TCRB repertoires of sorted circulating CD4+ T cell subsets between recently diagnosed type 1 diabetes patients and matched healthy donors. Regulatory and stem cell-like memory subsets were obtained from only 8 patients and about 8 healthy donors, while naive and central memory subsets were obtained from all 28 donors.

The study at large found these results: Because small numbers of individuals were included in the HLA sub-analyses, any influence of HLA type on TCRB rearrangement was left unresolved. A moderate but significant shortening of TCRB CDR3 length was observed in type 1 diabetes patients in all four CD4+ subsets. The naive, central memory and regulatory TCRB repertoires appeared to resemble one another more closely among patients than among healthy donors. At VDJ recombination sites, type 1 diabetes patients had fewer insertions and more deleted nucleotides, which implies abnormalities in thymic rearrangement. Shorter templates might have been favored by PCR, but patient and control samples were amplified and corrected together, so both groups would have been affected equally by any skew. Because cDNA was sequenced instead of genomic DNA, activated cells with high expression could be over-represented, although the groups did not differ in activation or CD3 levels.

Reading the germline V gene gives CDR1 SGHTA and CDR2 FQGTGA. For this chain, trimming is 2 bases at the V end and 8 bases at the J end, and the number of junction bases without a gene match is 5. The CDR3, from cysteine to phenylalanine, totals 14 residues. CDR3 DNA is the only sequence kept; it has 42 bases, read in frame from the first base. The High Capacity cDNA Reverse Transcription Kit was used to reverse transcribe all of the isolated RNA, meaning that expressed TCRB transcripts were what got sequenced. Deep immunoSEQ sequencing was performed on naive, central memory and regulatory T cell samples, with an average of about 3.6 million total reads per sample. After sorted cells were lysed in RLT buffer, RNA was extracted with DNase-treated RNeasy Micro or Mini kits, with the choice depending on cell number. To prevent cross-contamination, each cell subset was processed individually, whereas patient and healthy donor samples were processed jointly. Using the immunoSEQ multiplex PCR, TCRB sequences were amplified from cDNA into 87-bp fragments spanning the CDR3 region. Sequencing of the amplicons was performed on the Illumina HiSeq platform. The source study handled its data this way. PCR bias was corrected computationally using synthetic template baselines, and reads within Hamming distance 2 were collapsed, with unmergeable singletons discarded. By aligning reads against IMGT, V, D and J genes, CDR3 length, and insertions or deletions at six rearrangement sites were assigned. Within each subset, clonotype counts were normalized to the number of sorted cells before true diversity and Gini coefficients were calculated with the tcR R package. The overlap coefficient, calculated on TCRB nucleotide sequences, was used to measure repertoire sharing. As a proxy for the pre-selection repertoire, out-of-frame TCRB sequences from naive cells were analyzed. Entries here come from immuneACCESS through TCRdb and include only in-frame sequences with V and J called. Some clones fail to appear in such tables; in the studies checked, an unresolved V gene covers under half of the shortfall, and the cause of the remainder is unknown. That table gives V, J and clone size, and the DNA gave D and trimming. The sample records roughly 230,000 clones, 11% of which are singletons. 0.017% of the sample is taken by the ten largest.

This clone turned up a few times. Its antigen remains undetermined. Base qualities were left out, and no much larger clone turns up one base away. From each donor, a single peripheral blood sample of about 100 mL on average was drawn into heparinised tubes. Naive, central memory, regulatory and stem cell-like memory CD4+ T cells were sorted on a BD FACSAria II using a panel including CD45RO, CCR7, CD25, CD127, CD95 and CD27. Purity was above 95% for every sorted population. Right away, PBMCs were isolated by Lymphoprep density gradient centrifugation and were stained directly, with no culture step. Samples were stained and sorted in pairs, with one healthy donor and one patient per experiment, so that batch effects were minimized.

The sequenced material came from naive CD4+ T cells from blood. In the paper's terms, the cell subset or site label means: true naive CD4+ T cells. The rearranged chain carries TRBV7-3 and TRBJ2-1; the junction holds 8 bases that match TRBD2. The origin of this receptor is a young man with type 1 diabetes. The CDR3 protein sequence reads: CASSLRGGGYEQFF. The DNA is as follows: TGTGCCAGCAGCTTACGGGGGGGAGGCTATGAGCAGTTCTTC.